What follows are 6 T cell receptor beta chains derived from one specimen sequenced in a study of T cell responses to AZD1222 COVID-19 vaccine. Libraries were prepared by immunoSEQ multiplex PCR; TCRdb keeps only in-frame clonotypes and omits some of them. The repertoire holds roughly 130,000 clones, approximately 90% seen once, with under 3.5% in the top ten. The sequencing here drew on peripheral blood, taken on day 0 of AZD1222 vaccination. These receptors came from an adult in good health.

The chain employs TRBV9 and TRBJ1-2; 10 bases align to TRBD1. CDR3 length: 15 amino acids. The germline V gene encodes CDR1 SGDLS and CDR2 YYNGEE. V trimming: 3 bases; J trimming: 2 bases; junction bases outside the gene matches: 4. Here the CDR3 DNA reads TGTGCCAGCAGCGCCGACAGGGGGCCCAACTATGGCTACACCTTC. Translating it yields CASSADRGPNYGYTF.

The chain has TRBV30 and TRBJ2-7; no definite D call. CDR1 is GTSNPN and CDR2 is SVGIG in the germline V gene (reference sequence). The germline V and J ends were trimmed by 2 bases and 3 bases, with 11 bases remaining between them. CDR3 size: 13 residues. CDR3 protein: CAWSLQNLYEQYF. The CDR3 nucleotides are TGTGCCTGGAGTCTCCAGAATCTCTACGAGCAGTACTTC.

The V and J genes are TRBV7-6 and TRBJ1-1, with D perhaps TRBD1 (6 bases). The CDR3 consists of 15 residues. CDR1 SGHVS and CDR2 FNYEAQ come from the germline V gene. The V and J ends lost 1 base and 5 bases respectively, with 14 bases between them. CDR3 coding DNA: TGTGCCAGCAGCTTAGTTGGGGGGGCATCAACTGAAGCTTTCTTT. Residues: CASSLVGGASTEAFF.

V and J are TRBV27 and TRBJ2-1; TRBD2 might be the D (6 bases). This CDR3 is built from 15 residues. Per germline, CDR1 MNHEY and CDR2 SMNVEV (reference sequence). V dropped 4 bases and J dropped 4 bases, with 14 bases sitting between them. The CDR3 region is CASSWVAGIYNEQFF. Written as DNA, the CDR3 is TGTGCCAGCAGTTGGGTGGCGGGGATATACAATGAGCAGTTCTTC.

The chain combines TRBV19 with TRBJ1-2; D not resolved. Looked up from germline, CDR1 is LNHDA and CDR2 is SQIVND (reference sequence). This CDR3 has 14 residues. V was cut by 5 bases and J by 6 bases, with 16 bases left in between. The CDR3 spells CASSGLARTHGYTF. In DNA form, the CDR3 reads TGTGCCAGTAGTGGGCTCGCCCGGACGCATGGCTACACCTTC.

This clone appeared a few times. The chain joins TRBV4-3 to TRBJ1-2; weak D call: TRBD1 (5 bases). Trimming took off 5 bases at V and 2 bases at J, with 15 bases between the two ends. The CDR3 runs to 15 residues. Germline CDR1 and CDR2: LGHNA and YSLEER. The CDR3 reads CASSAQGRGNYGYTF. In DNA, the CDR3 is TGCGCCAGCAGCGCCCAGGGCAGAGGGAACTATGGCTACACCTTC.